This entry lists 9 T cell receptor beta chains sequenced from one sample in a study of cytomegalovirus exposure and HLA in healthy donors. Use of 60 Vbeta and 13 Jbeta primers characterized the PCR. Only in-frame clones appear in the TCRdb table, and some are missing; sequencing was by immunoSEQ multiplex PCR. Here the sample spans approximately 100,000 clones, 65% to 75% being singletons. Sequences were obtained from PBMCs. The receptors shown here come from a woman aged 40 to 50 in good health and CMV-seronegative.

This clone was found once. The rearrangement uses TRBV7-2 and TRBJ1-3; D is perhaps TRBD1 (5 bases). CDR1 SGHTA and CDR2 FQGNSA come from the germline V gene. The CDR3 sequence is 15 residues long. V gave up 1 base and J gave up 13 bases, with 20 bases separating them. CDR3 coding DNA: TGTGCCAGCAGCTTAGGGGGGGGAGGCATCGGAACGATATATTTT. Its translation: CASSLGGGGIGTIYF.

This sequence joins TRBV11-2 and TRBJ2-7, with a tentative D call TRBD2 (5 bases). Germline loops: CDR1 SGHAT, CDR2 FQNNGV. The length of the CDR3 is 18 residues. The V gene lost 0 bases and the J gene lost 0 bases, with 18 bases spanning the gap. In DNA form, the CDR3 reads TGTGCCAGCAGCTTAGACCAAGGACTGATACTAAGCTCCTACGAGCAGTACTTC. Protein product: CASSLDQGLILSSYEQYF.

The CDR3 sequence is CASGPGQSAVNEQFF. The CDR3 nucleotides read TGTGCTAGTGGTCCCGGACAGTCGGCCGTTAATGAGCAGTTCTTC. The chain carries TRBV12-5 and TRBJ2-1; TRBD1 might be the D (6 bases). V was cut by 5 bases and J by 7 bases, with 18 bases left in between. The germline V gene has CDR1 LGHNT and CDR2 FRNRAP. CDR3 length equals 15 residues.

The gene calls are TRBV25-1 and TRBJ1-2; TRBD1 is a possible D gene (5 bases). The ends were cut back, 6 bases at V and 8 bases at J, with 19 bases in the middle. The germline V gene has CDR1 MGHDK and CDR2 SYGVNS. The CDR3 contains 14 residues. The CDR3 region has the DNA TGTGCCAGCAGACAGCCCGGGAGAGGGGACGGCTACACCTTC. The encoded protein is CASRQPGRGDGYTF.

V is TRBV19 and J is TRBJ2-1, with D possibly being TRBD2 (6 bases). CDR1 LNHDA and CDR2 SQIVND come from the germline V gene (reference sequence). The CDR3 contains 15 residues. V lost 6 bases and J 3 bases, leaving 15 bases between the germline ends. CDR3 nucleotide sequence: TGTGCCAGTAGCCGAGCAGGGACTCTCTACAATGAGCAGTTCTTC. Translating it yields CASSRAGTLYNEQFF.

This rearrangement joins TRBV15 to TRBJ1-1; 9 positions match TRBD1. Germline V gene sequence: CDR1 LNHNV, CDR2 YYDKDF (reference sequence). J gave up 1 base and V 0 bases, and 9 bases lay outside the gene matches. The CDR3 contains 18 residues. The CDR3 sequence: CATSRDPNRGLWNTEAFF. The CDR3 region has the DNA TGTGCCACCAGCAGAGACCCGAACAGGGGGCTGTGGAACACTGAAGCTTTCTTT.

The V call is TRBV4-2, the J call TRBJ2-3, with D hard to call. Trimming removed 0 bases at V and 3 bases at J, with 10 bases between. Looked up from germline, CDR1 is LGHNA and CDR2 is YNFKEQ. This CDR3 is built from 15 residues. The CDR3, as DNA: TGTGCCAGCAGCCAAGATATGGGCCATACAGATACGCAGTATTTT. Translated, it gives CASSQDMGHTDTQYF.

The V call is TRBV5-1, the J call TRBJ1-1; 7 nucleotides agree with TRBD1. Germline V CDR1 and CDR2: SGHRS, YFSETQ. The V and J ends lost 4 bases and 9 bases, in that order; junction bases with no gene match: 9. The length of the CDR3 is 13 residues. CDR3 coding DNA: TGCGCCAGCAGCGCAGAGGACAGGCTAAAAGCTTTCTTT. Protein product: CASSAEDRLKAFF.

This clone was picked up a small number of times. This chain connects TRBV19 to TRBJ1-2, with D perhaps TRBD1 (5 bases). V shed 5 bases and J shed 1 base, with 11 bases lying between them. Germline V gene data show CDR1 as LNHDA and CDR2 as SQIVND (reference sequence). This CDR3 spans 14 amino acids. Here the CDR3 DNA reads TGTGCCAGTAGTCCGGGACTGAATAACTATGGCTACACCTTC. It yields the protein CASSPGLNNYGYTF.